The 2 T cell receptor beta chains listed next were all sequenced from one sample in a study of CD8+CD57+ T cells in acquired aplastic anemia (dated by TCRdb to 2017 to 2018). Expansion of CD8+CD57+ cells had been shown by flow cytometry in the patients chosen for sequencing. These reads were obtained on an Illumina HiSeq 2000. Genomic DNA was used as template for profiling of TCR beta VDJ combinations and CDR3 sequences. TCRdb reworked the public reads: Q25 trimming with fastp, MiXCR clone assembly, productive beta chains retained. Each entry merges the rows of one CDR3 protein and shows their most common DNA and genes. This sample holds approximately 170,000 distinct CDR3 sequences; roughly 50% were observed only once. In total, the top ten clones hold roughly 3.2% of the sample. The sample consisted of sorted CD4+, CD8+, or CD8+CD57+ T cells (not recorded which) from PBMCs. All receptors come from a human donor with aplastic anemia.

This clonotype was seen more than once but under ten times. This rearrangement joins TRBV6-1 to TRBJ2-2; D perhaps matches TRBD1 (5 bases). Germline CDR1 is MNHNS and CDR2 is SASEGT. The CDR3 has 14 residues. Deletions cut 6 bases from V and 4 bases from J, with 12 bases between. CDR3 in amino acids: CASRIDRSTGELFF. Here the CDR3 DNA reads TGTGCCAGCAGGATTGACAGAAGCACCGGGGAGCTGTTTTTT.

This chain uses TRBV25-1 with TRBJ1-1; maybe TRBD1 (5 bases). Germline V gene sequence: CDR1 MGHDK, CDR2 SYGVNS. V was clipped by 4 bases and J by 1 base, with 10 bases between them. There are 14 residues in the CDR3. CDR3 protein: CASSVTGGNTEAFF. The CDR3 coding sequence is TGTGCCAGCAGTGTAACGGGGGGGAACACTGAAGCTTTCTTT. The full variable domain, its missing parts supplied by reference TRBV25-1 and TRBJ1-1, is EADIYQTPRYLVIGTGKKITLECSQTMGHDKMYWYQQDPGMELHLIHYSYGVNSTEKGDLSSESTVSRIRTEHFPLTLESARPSHTSQYLCASSVTGGNTEAFFGQGTRLTVV.